Listed below are T cell receptor beta chains from one sample, sequenced in a study of CD4 T cells in relation to SARS-CoV-2 and coronaviruses. No antigen has been assigned to these receptors. Measured with immunoSEQ multiplex PCR; TCRdb has only the in-frame clones, and not every one. The sample yields roughly 45,000 clones, around 80% seen once. The sequenced sample was naive CD4+ T cells from PBMCs, cultured in vitro. The receptors stem from an adult with COVID-19. CDR3s include the opening cysteine and the closing phenylalanine or tryptophan. A D gene is named only where the DNA matches it firmly. Clone size is stated in some rows and not others, as once, few, many or a class when expanded.

>.|TRBJ1-5|TRBV7-2|.
CASSSDGTRHQPQHF
TGTGCCAGCAGCTCCGATGGGACACGGCATCAGCCCCAGCATTTT
>.|TRBJ2-1|TRBV5-1|.
CASSSVGEQFF
TGCGCCAGCAGCTCGGTTGGTGAGCAGTTCTTC
>.|TRBJ2-7|TRBV6-5|.
CASSYAYWAPDEQYF
TGTGCCAGCAGTTACGCTTACTGGGCCCCAGACGAGCAGTACTTC
>.|TRBJ1-5|TRBV24-1|.
CATSDRFFEPQHF
TGTGCCACCAGTGACAGGTTTTTTGAGCCCCAGCATTTT
>.|TRBJ2-2|TRBV2|.
CASSDQTAINTGELFF
TGTGCCAGCAGTGATCAGACAGCCATCAACACCGGGGAGCTGTTTTTT
>.|TRBJ2-5|TRBV11-2|.
CASSSGWESYQETQYF
TGTGCCAGCAGCTCTGGTTGGGAGTCGTACCAAGAGACCCAGTACTTC
>.|TRBJ2-5|TRBV11-2|TRBD2
CASSLYLAAGETQYF
TGTGCCAGCAGCTTATATCTAGCGGCGGGGGAAACCCAGTACTTC
>.|TRBJ2-4|TRBV2|.
CASQGTKNIQYF
TGTGCCAGTCAGGGGACCAAAAACATTCAGTACTTC
>.|TRBJ2-3|TRBV19|TRBD2
CASSFPGTSGKRTQYF
TGTGCCAGTAGTTTCCCCGGGACTAGCGGGAAAAGGACGCAGTATTTT
>.|TRBJ2-1|TRBV5-5|TRBD1
CASSMLPGGHNEQFF
TGTGCCAGCAGCATGCTTCCAGGGGGCCACAATGAGCAGTTCTTC
>.|TRBJ2-7|TRBV28|TRBD2
CASRGSGSSYEQYF
TGTGCCAGCAGGGGTAGCGGGAGCTCCTACGAGCAGTACTTC
>.|TRBJ2-1|TRBV19|TRBD2
CASQKTSSGTDNEQFF
TGTGCCAGCCAAAAAACCTCTAGCGGGACGGACAATGAGCAGTTCTTC
>.|TRBJ1-2|TRBV14|.
CASSPVGGGLSGYTF
TGTGCCAGCAGCCCGGTGGGGGGAGGTTTAAGTGGCTACACCTTC
>.|TRBJ2-5|TRBV7-9|.
CASSYYSETQYF
TGTGCCAGCAGCTACTATTCTGAGACCCAGTACTTC
>.|TRBJ2-3|TRBV19|.
CASSMGQGDTQYF
TGTGCCAGTAGTATGGGGCAGGGGGATACGCAGTATTTT
>.|TRBJ1-1|TRBV3-1/TRBV3-2|.
CASSQEGMGPEAFF
TGTGCCAGCAGCCAAGAGGGCATGGGGCCTGAAGCTTTCTTT
>once|TRBJ1-1|TRBV5-5|TRBD1
CASSFRTGGEPFF
TGTGCCAGCAGCTTCCGGACAGGGGGCGAACCTTTCTTT
>few|TRBJ2-1|TRBV6-1|.
CASSEWGISYNEQFF
TGTGCCAGCAGTGAATGGGGGATCTCCTACAATGAGCAGTTCTTC
>.|TRBJ2-7|TRBV7-2|.
CASSSEQGTTYEQYF
TGTGCCAGCAGCTCAGAACAGGGGACTACGTACGAGCAGTACTTC
>once|TRBJ2-1|TRBV4-2|.
CASSQGLEQFF
TGTGCCAGCAGCCAAGGGTTGGAGCAGTTCTTC
>.|TRBJ2-5|TRBV28|.
CASSLVGSGETQYF
TGTGCCAGCAGTTTAGTAGGGTCAGGAGAGACCCAGTACTTC
>.|TRBJ2-5|TRBV2|TRBD2
CASNRYAGVETQYF
TGTGCCAGCAACCGGTATGCGGGAGTCGAGACCCAGTACTTC
>.|TRBJ2-5|TRBV7-9|.
CASRQPTLSADEETQYF
TGTGCCAGCAGGCAGCCCACCCTTTCGGCTGACGAAGAGACCCAGTACTTC
>.|TRBJ1-2|TRBV28|.
CASSPKLLLHDGPYGYTF
TGTGCCAGCAGCCCCAAGCTTCTCCTCCATGACGGCCCCTATGGCTACACCTTC